The clone carrying this T cell receptor (beta chain) has just one count. CDR1 is MGHRA, CDR2 YSYEKL, per germline. V lost 3 bases to trimming and J lost 4 bases; unmatched junction nucleotides: 2. CDR3 length equals 14 residues. Here immunoSEQ multiplex PCR was the method, and the copy in TCRdb shows in-frame clones only, minus some. The table records roughly 43,000 clones, about 86% of them present only once. This sample is drawn from a study of OX40 agonist ivuxolimab in advanced cancers. The overall study: Patients were treated with intravenous ivuxolimab, dosed at 0.01 to 10 mg/kg and infused every 2 weeks.

This TCR came from an adult with an advanced solid tumor such as melanoma, head and neck, liver or kidney cancer. J is TRBJ1-4 and V is TRBV4-1; 7 bases line up with TRBD1. Source: CD4+ or CD8+ T cells sorted from blood, taken in a trial of the OX40 agonist ivuxolimab. In DNA, the CDR3 is TGCGCCAGCAGCCAGGGACAGATTAATGAAAAACTGTTTTTT. Translated, it gives CASSQGQINEKLFF.